Sequencing of this T cell receptor (beta chain) was carried out in a study of persistence of HIV-infected CD4 T cells. The CDR3 has 15 residues. The germline V gene encodes CDR1 LNHDA and CDR2 SQIVND (reference sequence). Trimming took 7 bases from V and 0 from J, leaving 12 bases between them. Cells were stimulated nonspecifically with anti-CD3/anti-CD28 magnetic beads. Sorting of responding CD4+ T cells relied on upregulated CD40 ligand together with CD69. This was the immunoSEQ version 4 assay in survey mode. Profiled with immunoSEQ multiplex PCR; TCRdb holds only in-frame clones, not every one. The table records approximately 46,000 clones, around 90% of them present only once. General study findings and limits: Within sorted populations, more oligoclonal TCRs accompanied more oligoclonal proviruses. Degenerate expanded CDR3beta sequences were enriched among CMV- and Gag-responding cells.

In the case of this clone: Its cognate antigen is unknown.

The sequence derives from an adult woman with HIV who was CMV-seropositive. This material consisted of CD4+ T cells sorted from PBMCs after roughly 19-hour stimulation, taken from a patient who received antiretroviral therapy. This sequence joins TRBV19 and TRBJ1-4; unclear D gene. The CDR3 sequence is CASTGSLATNEKLFF. The CDR3 DNA reads as TGTGCCAGTACTGGCTCACTTGCAACTAATGAAAAACTGTTTTTT.